These 9 T cell receptor beta chains originate from one sample sequenced in a study of cytomegalovirus exposure and HLA in healthy donors. Clones were sequenced by immunoSEQ multiplex PCR, and TCRdb holds only the in-frame ones, with some missing. Of nearly 110,000 clones listed, about 88% are singletons. The sequenced sample consisted of PBMCs. The receptors were sampled from a woman between 18 and 30 years old in good health and CMV-seropositive.

The chain uses TRBV19 and TRBJ1-1, with 9 bases lining up with TRBD1. The CDR3 sequence is 14 residues long. Germline lookup yields CDR1 LNHDA and CDR2 SQIVND (reference sequence). V lost 5 bases to trimming and J lost 4 bases; unmatched junction nucleotides: 5. CDR3: CASSLQGAFTEAFF. The CDR3 DNA is TGTGCCAGTAGTCTACAGGGGGCTTTCACTGAAGCTTTCTTT.

A single count supports this clone. This rearrangement joins TRBV5-3 to TRBJ2-3; the match to TRBD1 covers 9 bases. TRBV5-3 is reported as an ORF; its role is uncertain. The CDR3 is made up of 19 amino acids. The ends lost 4 bases at V and 0 bases at J; junction bases unmatched: 15. This CDR3 is CARSRDRDRDPFSTDTQYF. Here the CDR3 DNA reads TGTGCCAGAAGCCGAGACCGGGACAGGGATCCTTTTAGCACAGATACGCAGTATTTT.

The chain is built from TRBV18 and TRBJ1-2; TRBD1 agrees at 8 bases. CDR1 and CDR2 (germline): KGHSH, LQKENI. This CDR3 is 14 amino acids long. Losses at the gene ends were 3 bases for V and 5 bases for J; bases not matched to a gene: 5. The CDR3 DNA reads TGTGCCAGCTCACCCGACAGGGGAGGGTATGGCTACACCTTC. It translates to CASSPDRGGYGYTF.

This chain uses TRBV4-1 with TRBJ1-6; unclear D gene. Between the trimmed V and J ends, which lost 1 base and 1 base, there was a span of 5 bases. The germline CDR1 and CDR2 sequences are MGHRA and YSYEKL. The CDR3 spans 15 residues. The CDR3 here is CASSQGSSYNSPLHF. CDR3 coding DNA: TGCGCCAGCAGCCAAGGTAGTTCCTATAATTCACCCCTCCACTTT.

The genes are TRBV6-5 and TRBJ1-2; D may be TRBD1 (5 bases). The CDR3 runs 14 residues. The germline gives CDR1 MNHEY, CDR2 SVGAGI. V lost 0 bases to trimming and J lost 7 bases, with 12 bases between them. As DNA, the CDR3 is TGTGCCAGCAGTTACTCCGCGGGGCACTTTGGCTACACCTTC. Its protein product is CASSYSAGHFGYTF.

The V gene is TRBV27, the J gene TRBJ2-7, with a tentative D call TRBD1 (6 bases). Trimming took off 6 bases at V and 6 bases at J, with 18 bases between the two ends. The CDR3 runs to 14 residues. Germline V lookup: CDR1 MNHEY, CDR2 SMNVEV (reference sequence). CDR3 nucleotides: TGTGCCAGCAGCCGAACGACAGGTTTGGTCGAGCAGTACTTC. This codes for CASSRTTGLVEQYF.

The gene calls are TRBV11-2 and TRBJ1-4; weak D call: TRBD1 (5 bases). Trimming took 6 bases from V and 6 from J, leaving 11 bases between them. This CDR3 contains 13 residues. Germline assignment: CDR1 SGHAT and CDR2 FQNNGV. The CDR3 DNA is TGTGCCAGCAGACCGGAGGGGTATGAAAAACTGTTTTTT. It translates to CASRPEGYEKLFF. The complete variable domain, with remaining parts taken from reference TRBV11-2 and TRBJ1-4, reads EAGVAQSPRYKIIEKRQSVAFWCNPISGHATLYWYQQILGQGPKLLIQFQNNGVVDDSQLPKDRFSAERLKGVDSTLKIQPAKLEDSAVYLCASRPEGYEKLFFGSGTQLSVL.

This clone was seen only a few times. The chain is built from TRBV6-1 and TRBJ1-5; D is perhaps TRBD1 (5 bases). The germline gives CDR1 MNHNS, CDR2 SASEGT. Trimming cost V 4 bases and J 3 bases, with 10 bases left between them. This CDR3 is built from 14 residues. In DNA form, the CDR3 reads TGTGCCAGCAGTGTGTGGGGGGTCAATCAGCCCCAGCATTTT. Its protein is CASSVWGVNQPQHF.

The rearrangement joins TRBV11-2 to TRBJ1-5; no firm D call. CDR1 is SGHAT and CDR2 is FQNNGV in the germline V gene. V was cut by 5 bases and J by 5 bases, with 10 bases left in between. CDR3 length: 13 residues. CDR3 in amino acids: CASSDFTDQPQHF. The DNA of the CDR3 is TGTGCCAGCAGCGACTTCACGGATCAGCCCCAGCATTTT.